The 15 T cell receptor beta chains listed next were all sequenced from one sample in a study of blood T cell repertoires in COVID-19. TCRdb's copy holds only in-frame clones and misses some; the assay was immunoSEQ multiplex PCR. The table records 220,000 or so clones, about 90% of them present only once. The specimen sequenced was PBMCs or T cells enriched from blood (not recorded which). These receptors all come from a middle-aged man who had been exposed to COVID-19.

This CDR3 is CASGLGDRGAFF. Here the CDR3 DNA reads TGTGCTAGTGGTTTGGGGGACAGGGGAGCTTTCTTT. The genes are TRBV12-5 and TRBJ1-1, with 10 nucleotides matching TRBD1. V trimming: 1 base; J trimming: 10 bases; junction bases outside the gene matches: 0. CDR1 is LGHNT, CDR2 FRNRAP, per germline. The CDR3 runs 12 residues.

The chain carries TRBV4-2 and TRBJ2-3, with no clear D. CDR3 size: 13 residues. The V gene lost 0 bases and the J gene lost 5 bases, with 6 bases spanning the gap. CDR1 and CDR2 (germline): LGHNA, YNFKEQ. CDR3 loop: CASSQDRLDTQYF. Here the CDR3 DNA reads TGTGCCAGCAGCCAAGATCGGTTAGATACGCAGTATTTT.

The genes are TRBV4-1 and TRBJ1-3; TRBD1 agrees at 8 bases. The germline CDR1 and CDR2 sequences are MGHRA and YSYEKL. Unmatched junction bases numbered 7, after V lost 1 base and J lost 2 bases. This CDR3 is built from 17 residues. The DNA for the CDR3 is TGCGCCAGCAGCCAAGTCCGACAGGGGTCTACTGGAAACACCATATATTTT. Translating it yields CASSQVRQGSTGNTIYF.

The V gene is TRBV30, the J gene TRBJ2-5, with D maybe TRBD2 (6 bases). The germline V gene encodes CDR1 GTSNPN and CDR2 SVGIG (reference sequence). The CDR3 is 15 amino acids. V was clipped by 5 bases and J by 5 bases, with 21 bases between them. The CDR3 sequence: CAWAYSGGSGETQYF. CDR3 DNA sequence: TGTGCCTGGGCCTATTCTGGCGGCAGCGGGGAGACCCAGTACTTC.

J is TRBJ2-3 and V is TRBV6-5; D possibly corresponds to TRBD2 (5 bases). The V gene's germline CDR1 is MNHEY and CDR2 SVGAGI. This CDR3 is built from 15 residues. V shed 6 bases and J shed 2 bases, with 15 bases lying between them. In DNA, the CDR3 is TGTGCCAGCAGCCGGACTCCACAGACCACAGATACGCAGTATTTT. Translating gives CASSRTPQTTDTQYF.

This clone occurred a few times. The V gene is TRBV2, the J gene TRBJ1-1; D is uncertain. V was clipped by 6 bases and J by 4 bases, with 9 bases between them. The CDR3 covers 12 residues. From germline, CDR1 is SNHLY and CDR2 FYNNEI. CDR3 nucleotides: TGTGCCAGCAGAACTGGGCCCACTGAAGCTTTCTTT. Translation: CASRTGPTEAFF.

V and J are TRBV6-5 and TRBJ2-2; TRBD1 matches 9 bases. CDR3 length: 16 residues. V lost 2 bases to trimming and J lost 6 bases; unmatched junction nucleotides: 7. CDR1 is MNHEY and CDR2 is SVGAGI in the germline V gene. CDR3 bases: TGTGCCAGCAGTTACATCCTGGGACAGGGACCCGGGGAGCTGTTTTTT. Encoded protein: CASSYILGQGPGELFF.

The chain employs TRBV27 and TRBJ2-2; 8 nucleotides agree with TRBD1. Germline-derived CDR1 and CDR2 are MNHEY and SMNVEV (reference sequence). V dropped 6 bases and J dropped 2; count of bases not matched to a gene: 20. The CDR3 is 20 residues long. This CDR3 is CASSKGQGGYSGPNTGELFF. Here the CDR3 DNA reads TGTGCCAGCAGCAAAGGACAGGGCGGATATAGTGGGCCAAACACCGGGGAGCTGTTTTTT.

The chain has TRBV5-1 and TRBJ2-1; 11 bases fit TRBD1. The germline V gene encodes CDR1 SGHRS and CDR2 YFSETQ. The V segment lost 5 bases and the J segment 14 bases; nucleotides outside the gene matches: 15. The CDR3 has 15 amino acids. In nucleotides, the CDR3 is TGCGCCAGCAGACCAGGACAGGGGGCGCGCAACAGCAAGTTCTTC. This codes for CASRPGQGARNSKFF.

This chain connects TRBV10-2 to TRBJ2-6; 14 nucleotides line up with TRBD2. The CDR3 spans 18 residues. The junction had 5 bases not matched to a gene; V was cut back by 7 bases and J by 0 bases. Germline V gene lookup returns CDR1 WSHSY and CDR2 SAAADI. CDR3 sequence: CASTGLAGAGSGANVLTF. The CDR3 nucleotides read TGCGCCAGCACGGGACTAGCGGGAGCCGGCTCTGGGGCCAACGTCCTGACTTTC.

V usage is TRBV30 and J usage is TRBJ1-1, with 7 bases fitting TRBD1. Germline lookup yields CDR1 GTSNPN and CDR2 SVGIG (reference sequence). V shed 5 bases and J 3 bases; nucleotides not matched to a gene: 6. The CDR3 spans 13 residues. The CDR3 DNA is TGTGCCTGGGGACGACAGGGAGACACTGAAGCTTTCTTT. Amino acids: CAWGRQGDTEAFF. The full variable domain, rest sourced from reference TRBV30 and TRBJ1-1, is SQTIHQWPATLVQPVGSPLSLECTVEGTSNPNLYWYRQAAGRGLQLLFYSVGIGQISSEVPQNLSASRPQDRQFILSSKKLLLSDSGFYLCAWGRQGDTEAFFGQGTRLTVV.

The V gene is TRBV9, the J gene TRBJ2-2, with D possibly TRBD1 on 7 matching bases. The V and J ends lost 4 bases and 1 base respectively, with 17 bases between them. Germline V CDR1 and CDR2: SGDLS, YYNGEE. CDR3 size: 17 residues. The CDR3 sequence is CASSPGGQGQNTGELFF. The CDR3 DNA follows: TGTGCCAGCAGCCCAGGGGGGCAGGGCCAGAACACCGGGGAGCTGTTTTTT.

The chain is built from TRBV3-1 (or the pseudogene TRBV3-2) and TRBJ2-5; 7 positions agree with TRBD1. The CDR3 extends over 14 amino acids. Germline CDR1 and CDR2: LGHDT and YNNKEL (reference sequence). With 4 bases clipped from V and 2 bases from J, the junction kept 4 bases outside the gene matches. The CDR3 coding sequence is TGTGCCAGCAGCCCCAGGACAGGTCAAGAGACCCAGTACTTC. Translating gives CASSPRTGQETQYF.

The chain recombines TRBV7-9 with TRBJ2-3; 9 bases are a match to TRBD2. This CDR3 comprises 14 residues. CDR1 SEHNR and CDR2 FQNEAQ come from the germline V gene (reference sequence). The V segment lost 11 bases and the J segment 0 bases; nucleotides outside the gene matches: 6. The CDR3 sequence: CASSSGISTDTQYF. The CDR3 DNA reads TGTGCCTCCTCTAGCGGGATTAGCACAGATACGCAGTATTTT.

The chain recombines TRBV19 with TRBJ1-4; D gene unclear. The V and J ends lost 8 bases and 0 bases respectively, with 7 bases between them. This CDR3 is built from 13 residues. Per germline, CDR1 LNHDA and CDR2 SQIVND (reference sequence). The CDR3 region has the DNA TGTGCCAGTTATACACCAACTAATGAAAAACTGTTTTTT. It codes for CASYTPTNEKLFF.